The 24 T cell receptor beta chains reported below all come from one sample, sequenced in a study of blood T cell repertoires in COVID-19. Sequencing was performed with immunoSEQ multiplex PCR; in TCRdb, only in-frame clones are kept and a portion is missing. Of 95,000 or so clones listed, around 90% are singletons. Specimen: peripheral blood. Source of these receptors: a woman in her 70s with acute or convalescent COVID-19.

This clone was counted a single time. CDR3 region: CARGDSNTGYTF. The CDR3 DNA follows: TGTGCCAGGGGGGACTCCAATACAGGCTACACCTTC. The chain recombines TRBV28 with TRBJ1-2, with D possibly being TRBD1 (5 bases). V was pared by 9 bases and J by 8 bases, with 16 bases between. Germline V gene data show CDR1 as MDHEN and CDR2 as SYDVKM. The length of the CDR3 is 12 residues.

This chain connects TRBV5-1 to TRBJ2-5, with 7 bases matching TRBD2. CDR1 is SGHRS and CDR2 is YFSETQ in the germline V gene. V dropped 0 bases and J dropped 5; count of bases not matched to a gene: 7. The CDR3 extends over 15 amino acids. In nucleotides, the CDR3 is TGCGCCAGCAGCTTGGTTAGCGGGCCGGGGGAGACCCAGTACTTC. Its protein is CASSLVSGPGETQYF.

The gene calls are TRBV6-5 and TRBJ2-4, with D possibly being TRBD1 (6 bases). Germline CDR1 MNHEY, CDR2 SVGAGI. V was clipped by 10 bases and J by 1 base, with 11 bases between them. The CDR3 loop spans 13 amino acids. As DNA, the CDR3 is TGTGCCACCATCGACAGGGCCAAAAACATTCAGTACTTC. It specifies CATIDRAKNIQYF.

The chain combines TRBV28 with TRBJ2-3, with TRBD2 matching 7 bases. The CDR3 has 15 amino acids. The V segment lost 5 bases and the J segment 2 bases; nucleotides outside the gene matches: 7. In germline, CDR1 is MDHEN, CDR2 SYDVKM. CDR3 in amino acids: CASSLADSNTDTQYF. The CDR3 nucleotides read TGTGCCAGCAGTCTAGCGGACTCTAACACAGATACGCAGTATTTT.

For this clone: In the same sample, other DNA sequences code for this CDR3. The rearrangement joins TRBV7-9 to TRBJ2-1, with TRBD2 matching over 11 bases. V shed 4 bases, J shed 8 bases, and the junction held 7 bases outside the gene matches. This CDR3 region has 15 residues. CDR1 and CDR2 (germline): SEHNR, FQNEAQ (reference sequence). The CDR3 protein is CASSYLAGGRDEQFF. CDR3 bases: TGTGCCAGCAGCTATCTAGCGGGAGGCAGGGATGAGCAGTTCTTC.

The chain recombines TRBV3-1 (or the pseudogene TRBV3-2) with TRBJ2-2; 7 positions match TRBD2. The junction had 4 bases not matched to a gene; V was cut back by 2 bases and J by 4 bases. The CDR3 runs 15 residues. Looked up from germline, CDR1 is LGHDT and CDR2 is YNNKEL (reference sequence). CDR3 sequence reads: CASSQFTSATGELFF. CDR3 DNA: TGTGCCAGCAGCCAATTTACTAGCGCCACCGGGGAGCTGTTTTTT.

The chain has TRBV18 and TRBJ1-5; D might be TRBD1 (5 bases). Germline lookup yields CDR1 KGHSH and CDR2 LQKENI. V lost 6 bases and J lost 5, with 17 bases in between. The CDR3 runs to 15 residues. Written as DNA, the CDR3 is TGTGCCAGCTCCCCGGGGGGGGGTTTCGATCAGCCCCAGCATTTT. It encodes CASSPGGGFDQPQHF. The full variable domain, completed using reference TRBV18 and TRBJ1-5, is NAGVMQNPRHLVRRRGQEARLRCSPMKGHSHVYWYRQLPEEGLKFMVYLQKENIIDESGMPKERFSAEFPKEGPSILRIQQVVRGDSAAYFCASSPGGGFDQPQHFGDGTRLSIL.

The CDR3 coding sequence is TGTGCCAGCAATCCGAGAGGGGGCGGTGGCTACACCTTC. This gives the protein CASNPRGGGGYTF. The rearrangement joins TRBV6-6 to TRBJ1-2; the match to TRBD1 covers 7 bases. V shed 7 bases, J shed 7 bases, and the junction held 9 bases outside the gene matches. Germline V gene sequence: CDR1 MNHNY, CDR2 SVGAGI (reference sequence). The CDR3 runs to 13 residues.

V and J are TRBV14 and TRBJ2-5; 8 bases map to TRBD2. Germline V gene data show CDR1 as SGHDN and CDR2 as FVKESK. With 1 base clipped from V and 2 bases from J, the junction kept 9 bases outside the gene matches. CDR3 length: 17 residues. The CDR3 DNA follows: TGTGCCAGCAGCCAAGTACGCGGTTCTAGCGGGCAAGAGACCCAGTACTTC. It translates to CASSQVRGSSGQETQYF.

The rearrangement links TRBV5-5 to TRBJ2-1, with 8 nucleotides matching TRBD2. Germline lookup yields CDR1 SGHKS and CDR2 YYEKEE (reference sequence). This CDR3 region has 14 residues. The J segment lost 6 bases and the V segment lost 2 bases, leaving 4 bases of the junction unmatched. CDR3 DNA sequence: TGTGCCAGCAGCTTCACTAGCGGATCCAATGAGCAGTTCTTC. Translating gives CASSFTSGSNEQFF.

V is TRBV3-1 (or the pseudogene TRBV3-2) and J is TRBJ1-2; D is possibly TRBD1 (5 bases). The CDR3 length is 15 residues. Germline V gene data show CDR1 as LGHDT and CDR2 as YNNKEL (reference sequence). V was trimmed by 1 base and J by 8 bases, leaving 17 bases between them. This chain's CDR3 is CASSQASSQGGGYTF. The DNA of the CDR3 is TGTGCCAGCAGCCAAGCCTCTTCTCAGGGCGGCGGCTACACCTTC.

This clone was detected only once. The chain recombines TRBV27 with TRBJ2-1; 7 positions match TRBD1. The CDR3 is 16 amino acids. V dropped 5 bases and J dropped 3; count of bases not matched to a gene: 10. Germline-derived CDR1 and CDR2 are MNHEY and SMNVEV (reference sequence). The CDR3 DNA reads TGTGCCAGCAGTGCCGGGACAGACATTAACTACAATGAGCAGTTCTTC. It codes for CASSAGTDINYNEQFF.

The chain couples TRBV20-1 to TRBJ1-1, with 7 bases identical to TRBD1. V dropped 3 bases and J dropped 3; count of bases not matched to a gene: 7. The CDR3 is made up of 14 amino acids. Germline CDR1 DFQATT, CDR2 SNEGSKA (reference sequence). CDR3 protein: CSASKTGTDTEAFF. The CDR3 nucleotides are TGCAGTGCTAGTAAGACAGGGACTGACACTGAAGCTTTCTTT.

The rearrangement links TRBV28 to TRBJ1-2; a possible D gene is TRBD1 (5 bases). The CDR3 consists of 14 residues. Trimming pared 7 bases from V and 6 bases from J, leaving 18 bases between. Germline V gene sequence: CDR1 MDHEN, CDR2 SYDVKM. CDR3 loop: CASIRGRESDGYTF. CDR3 coding DNA: TGTGCCAGCATTAGGGGCAGGGAATCGGATGGCTACACCTTC.

The V call is TRBV10-3, the J call TRBJ1-2; TRBD1 might be the D (6 bases). The CDR3 contains 13 residues. V shed 3 bases and J shed 6 bases, with 11 bases lying between them. Germline V gene lookup returns CDR1 ENHRY and CDR2 SYGVKD. In DNA form, the CDR3 reads TGTGCCATCAGTGAACGGGGGGGCAATGGCTACACCTTC. Its protein product is CAISERGGNGYTF.

This clone was counted between two and nine times. This rearrangement joins TRBV3-1 (or the pseudogene TRBV3-2) to TRBJ2-7; 8 nucleotides align to TRBD1. V was clipped by 6 bases and J by 6 bases; unmatched bases: 4. This CDR3 contains 12 residues. The germline V gene has CDR1 LGHDT and CDR2 YNNKEL (reference sequence). The CDR3 reads CASRVTGGEQYF. In nucleotides, the CDR3 is TGTGCCAGCAGAGTCACAGGGGGCGAGCAGTACTTC.

The J gene is TRBJ1-5, the V gene TRBV19; weak D call: TRBD1 (6 bases). V lost 4 bases to trimming and J lost 2 bases, with 12 bases between them. This CDR3 region has 15 residues. CDR1 is LNHDA and CDR2 is SQIVND in the germline V gene (reference sequence). The CDR3 nucleotides are TGTGCCAGTAGTAGGGGTTCAGGGGGCAATCAGCCCCAGCATTTT. Protein: CASSRGSGGNQPQHF.

This chain joins TRBV3-1 (or the pseudogene TRBV3-2) and TRBJ2-3; D gene uncertain. CDR3 length: 16 residues. Germline V gives CDR1 LGHDT, CDR2 YNNKEL (reference sequence). Trimming took 0 bases from V and 6 from J, leaving 16 bases between them. The CDR3 coding sequence is TGTGCCAGCAGCCAAGATCCTGCTAGGCCGACGGATACGCAGTATTTT. It specifies CASSQDPARPTDTQYF.

V usage is TRBV10-1 and J usage is TRBJ1-1, with D possibly TRBD1 on 6 matching bases. Germline V gives CDR1 WNHNN, CDR2 SYGVQD (reference sequence). This CDR3 spans 13 amino acids. V dropped 2 bases and J dropped 5 bases, with 9 bases sitting between them. DNA of the CDR3: TGCGCCAGCAGTGAGAGGGGGAGAACTGAAGCTTTCTTT. This encodes CASSERGRTEAFF.

The rearrangement joins TRBV28 to TRBJ2-7, with 7 positions matching TRBD1. Unmatched junction bases numbered 16, after V lost 5 bases and J lost 3 bases. Germline CDR1 is MDHEN and CDR2 is SYDVKM. This CDR3 is built from 17 residues. CDR3 amino acids: CASSRKGLQGKIYEQYV. The CDR3 DNA follows: TGTGCCAGCAGTCGAAAGGGTCTACAGGGGAAAATCTACGAGCAGTACGTC.

The V call is TRBV27, the J call TRBJ2-1, with a possible D match to TRBD1 (5 bases). Trimming cost V 5 bases and J 6 bases, with 20 bases left between them. The CDR3 length is 16 residues. Germline-derived CDR1 and CDR2 are MNHEY and SMNVEV (reference sequence). CDR3: CASSKGGARAFNEQFF. The CDR3 coding sequence is TGTGCCAGCAGTAAGGGTGGGGCTAGAGCCTTCAATGAGCAGTTCTTC.

The chain combines TRBV6-5 with TRBJ1-2, with D possibly being TRBD1 (5 bases). This CDR3 has 14 residues. Trimming shortened V by 6 bases and J by 8 bases, and 19 bases separated the two germline ends. The germline gives CDR1 MNHEY, CDR2 SVGAGI. This CDR3 is CASSPGQPSLGYTF. DNA of the CDR3: TGTGCCAGCAGCCCCGGACAACCTTCCCTCGGCTACACCTTC.

This chain joins TRBV30 and TRBJ2-7; 10 bases agree with TRBD1. The V segment lost 5 bases and the J segment 1 base; nucleotides outside the gene matches: 5. CDR1 GTSNPN and CDR2 SVGIG come from the germline V gene (reference sequence). This CDR3 spans 14 amino acids. CDR3 region: CAWLTGGLSYEQYF. In DNA form, the CDR3 reads TGTGCCTGGCTGACAGGGGGCCTTTCCTACGAGCAGTACTTC.

The chain has TRBV2 and TRBJ2-5, with D hard to call. The V gene lost 6 bases and the J gene lost 5 bases, with 10 bases spanning the gap. Germline-derived CDR1 and CDR2 are SNHLY and FYNNEI. CDR3 length equals 12 residues. Here the CDR3 reads CASRSVAETQYF. The CDR3 DNA reads TGTGCCAGCAGGTCCGTCGCGGAGACCCAGTACTTC.